The 28 T cell receptor beta chains below all came from one sample that was sequenced in a study of T cell clones after liver transplantation. Profiled with immunoSEQ multiplex PCR; TCRdb holds only in-frame clones, not every one. The sample records around 110,000 clones, 90% being singletons. The specimen was CD4+ T cells from blood, collected 12 months after liver transplant. The receptors stem from a human patient who received a liver transplant. Some of the T cells may derive from the graft donor.

The chain joins TRBV7-2 to TRBJ1-1; D perhaps matches TRBD1 (6 bases). Germline CDR1 and CDR2: SGHTA and FQGNSA. This CDR3 region has 16 residues. The germline V and J ends were trimmed by 2 bases and 1 base, with 14 bases remaining between them. The CDR3 sequence is CASSLMGGASNTEAFF. DNA for the CDR3: TGTGCCAGCAGCTTAATGGGGGGCGCATCGAACACTGAAGCTTTCTTT. Together with reference TRBV7-2 and TRBJ1-1, the CDR3 gives the full variable domain: GAGVSQSPSNKVTEKGKDVELRCDPISGHTALYWYRQSLGQGLEFLIYFQGNSAPDKSGLPSDRFSAERTGGSVSTLTIQRTQQEDSAVYLCASSLMGGASNTEAFFGQGTRLTVV.

The chain recombines TRBV19 with TRBJ1-5, with a possible D match to TRBD1 (5 bases). The germline V gene encodes CDR1 LNHDA and CDR2 SQIVND (reference sequence). CDR3 length: 14 residues. Between the trimmed V and J ends, which lost 11 bases and 2 bases, there was a span of 16 bases. For the CDR3, the DNA is TGTGCCGCAAATGGGGGGAGGGGCAATCAGCCCCAGCATTTT. This codes for CAANGGRGNQPQHF.

This clone appeared once. This chain joins TRBV28 and TRBJ2-3, with D tentatively TRBD1 or TRBD2 (5 bases each). Germline CDR1 and CDR2: MDHEN and SYDVKM. This CDR3 comprises 15 residues. With 6 bases removed from V and 0 bases from J, the gap between germline ends came to 13 bases. CDR3 amino acids: CASRSPGPSTDTQYF. The CDR3 bases are TGTGCCAGCAGATCCCCGGGACCAAGCACAGATACGCAGTATTTT.

The rearrangement joins TRBV7-2 to TRBJ2-7; D ambiguous. Germline CDR1 and CDR2: SGHTA and FQGNSA. The V gene lost 6 bases and the J gene lost 9 bases, with 15 bases spanning the gap. The CDR3 extends over 12 amino acids. For the CDR3, the DNA is TGTGCCAGCAGTCCGGTAAGGTCGGTGCAGTACTTC. Translated, it gives CASSPVRSVQYF.

This chain joins TRBV28 and TRBJ1-1, with 8 bases identical to TRBD1. The CDR3 is 15 residues long. The V and J ends lost 5 bases and 4 bases, in that order; junction bases with no gene match: 9. Germline V gene lookup returns CDR1 MDHEN and CDR2 SYDVKM. CDR3 DNA: TGTGCCAGCAGTATGCTACAGGGGGTTGGCACTGAAGCTTTCTTT. As protein: CASSMLQGVGTEAFF. Full variable domain (outside the CDR3, taken from reference TRBV28 and TRBJ1-1): DVKVTQSSRYLVKRTGEKVFLECVQDMDHENMFWYRQDPGLGLRLIYFSYDVKMKEKGDIPEGYSVSREKKERFSLILESASTNQTSMYLCASSMLQGVGTEAFFGQGTRLTVV.

The rearrangement links TRBV5-4 to TRBJ2-2; 7 positions agree with TRBD2. The trim removed 0 bases at V and 6 bases at J, leaving 5 bases unmatched. The CDR3 loop spans 15 amino acids. Germline V CDR1 and CDR2: SGHNT, YYREEE (reference sequence). As DNA, the CDR3 is TGTGCCAGCAGCTTGGATCGGGGGAGGGCCGGGGAGCTGTTTTTT. Residues: CASSLDRGRAGELFF.

In its sample, this clone was seen once. This sequence joins TRBV11-2 and TRBJ2-7, with D possibly TRBD1 on 6 matching bases. The CDR3 is made up of 15 amino acids. Germline V gene sequence: CDR1 SGHAT, CDR2 FQNNGV. Deletions cut 5 bases from V and 6 bases from J, with 20 bases between. The CDR3 loop reads CASSRDQGQWGEQYF. The CDR3 nucleotides are TGTGCCAGCAGCCGAGACCAGGGGCAGTGGGGCGAGCAGTACTTC. Combining the CDR3 with reference TRBV11-2 and TRBJ2-7 gives the whole variable domain EAGVAQSPRYKIIEKRQSVAFWCNPISGHATLYWYQQILGQGPKLLIQFQNNGVVDDSQLPKDRFSAERLKGVDSTLKIQPAKLEDSAVYLCASSRDQGQWGEQYFGPGTRLTVT.

The rearrangement joins TRBV5-1 to TRBJ2-7; a possible D gene is TRBD1 (6 bases). The germline V and J ends were trimmed by 0 bases and 9 bases, with 16 bases remaining between them. Germline CDR1 SGHRS, CDR2 YFSETQ. The length of the CDR3 is 14 residues. The CDR3 spells CASSLAAQQGGQYF. The CDR3 region has the DNA TGCGCCAGCAGCTTGGCCGCTCAACAGGGTGGGCAGTACTTC. The whole variable domain, filled in from reference TRBV5-1 and TRBJ2-7, reads KAGVTQTPRYLIKTRGQQVTLSCSPISGHRSVSWYQQTPGQGLQFLFEYFSETQRNKGNFPGRFSGRQFSNSRSEMNVSTLELGDSALYLCASSLAAQQGGQYFGPGTRLTVT.

V and J are TRBV19 and TRBJ2-5; 8 bases align to TRBD1. Trimming removed 5 bases from V and 4 bases from J; junction bases left unmatched: 6. This CDR3 is 14 amino acids long. Germline CDR1 LNHDA, CDR2 SQIVND (reference sequence). The CDR3 sequence: CASSGDRRRETQYF. As DNA, the CDR3 is TGTGCCAGTAGTGGGGACAGGCGACGAGAGACCCAGTACTTC. The whole variable domain, remainder taken from reference TRBV19 and TRBJ2-5, is DGGITQSPKYLFRKEGQNVTLSCEQNLNHDAMYWYRQDPGQGLRLIYYSQIVNDFQKGDIAEGYSVSREKKESFPLTVTSAQKNPTAFYLCASSGDRRRETQYFGPGTRLLVL.

This chain links TRBV18 with TRBJ1-5; 7 nucleotides match TRBD1. V lost 5 bases to trimming and J lost 4 bases; unmatched junction nucleotides: 17. The CDR3 runs 18 residues. Germline V gene data show CDR1 as KGHSH and CDR2 as LQKENI. The CDR3 bases are TGTGCCAGCTCATCGACAGGGCTCGGAAACTGGCTTAATCAGCCCCAGCATTTT. It encodes CASSSTGLGNWLNQPQHF.

This sequence joins TRBV7-8 and TRBJ2-3; 11 positions match TRBD2. Germline CDR1 SGHVS, CDR2 FQNEAQ. The CDR3 is 19 amino acids. Unmatched junction bases numbered 12, after V lost 0 bases and J lost 4 bases. The CDR3: CASSLAVVAGGPDADTQYF. CDR3 coding DNA: TGTGCCAGCAGCTTAGCGGTGGTAGCGGGAGGGCCGGATGCAGATACGCAGTATTTT.

There are a few counts of this clone. The chain links TRBV7-9 to TRBJ1-5; weak D call: TRBD1 (6 bases). The CDR3 has 16 residues. The V and J ends lost 0 bases and 4 bases respectively, with 13 bases between them. In germline, CDR1 is SEHNR, CDR2 FQNEAQ (reference sequence). CDR3 sequence: CASSLAIGGLNQPQHF. The CDR3 coding sequence is TGTGCCAGCAGCTTAGCTATCGGGGGCTTGAATCAGCCCCAGCATTTT.

This clone was detected a few times. The chain combines TRBV6-1 with TRBJ1-2; 8 bases are a match to TRBD1. Germline lookup yields CDR1 MNHNS and CDR2 SASEGT. The CDR3 consists of 15 residues. With 5 bases clipped from V and 5 bases from J, the junction kept 10 bases outside the gene matches. The DNA for the CDR3 is TGTGCCAGCAGTACCGGGACAGGATTGAGGTATGGCTACACCTTC. Residues: CASSTGTGLRYGYTF.

The V call is TRBV11-3, the J call TRBJ2-2; D gene uncertain. V lost 1 base, J lost 7 bases, and 7 bases lay in between. CDR3 length equals 13 residues. Germline CDR1 SGHNT, CDR2 YENEEA. CDR3 residues: CASSLADGGELFF. The CDR3 nucleotides are TGTGCCAGCAGCTTAGCAGATGGCGGGGAGCTGTTTTTT. Based on the CDR3 plus reference TRBV11-3 and TRBJ2-2, the full variable domain is EAGVVQSPRYKIIEKKQPVAFWCNPISGHNTLYWYLQNLGQGPELLIRYENEEAVDDSQLPKDRFSAERLKGVDSTLKIQPAELGDSAVYLCASSLADGGELFFGEGSRLTVL.

This chain uses TRBV5-6 with TRBJ1-2, with a possible D match to TRBD1 (6 bases). Germline CDR1 reads SGHDT; CDR2 reads YYEEEE. The V and J ends lost 2 bases and 8 bases respectively, with 13 bases between them. This CDR3 comprises 13 residues. For the CDR3, the DNA is TGTGCCAGCAGCTTCAACAGGGAGCCAGGCTACACCTTC. This sequence encodes CASSFNREPGYTF. Complete variable domain (other parts from reference TRBV5-6 and TRBJ1-2): DAGVTQSPTHLIKTRGQQVTLRCSPKSGHDTVSWYQQALGQGPQFIFQYYEEEERQRGNFPDRFSGHQFPNYSSELNVNALLLGDSALYLCASSFNREPGYTFGSGTRLTVV.

The V call is TRBV28, the J call TRBJ1-2; D gene uncertain. The germline gives CDR1 MDHEN, CDR2 SYDVKM. The germline V and J ends were trimmed by 2 bases and 6 bases, with 13 bases remaining between them. The CDR3 sequence is 14 residues long. As DNA, the CDR3 is TGTGCCAGCAGTTTACCCAGGAAAAGAGATGGCTACACCTTC. Translation: CASSLPRKRDGYTF.

The sample holds one count of this clone. J is TRBJ1-1 and V is TRBV10-3, with TRBD1 as a possible D gene (5 bases). Germline CDR1 reads ENHRY; CDR2 reads SYGVKD. The CDR3 loop spans 13 amino acids. The germline V and J ends were trimmed by 7 bases and 1 base, with 10 bases remaining between them. CDR3 sequence: CAIMGDENTEAFF. In DNA form, the CDR3 reads TGTGCCATCATGGGGGACGAGAACACTGAAGCTTTCTTT.

The chain employs TRBV2 and TRBJ2-7; D may be TRBD2 (6 bases). Germline CDR1 SNHLY, CDR2 FYNNEI. Trimming removed 5 bases from V and 1 base from J, with 9 bases in between. The CDR3 covers 13 residues. CDR3: CASSRDLSYEQYF. The CDR3 nucleotides read TGTGCCAGCAGTCGGGACTTATCCTACGAGCAGTACTTC. Full variable domain (outside the CDR3, taken from reference TRBV2 and TRBJ2-7): EPEVTQTPSHQVTQMGQEVILRCVPISNHLYFYWYRQILGQKVEFLVSFYNNEISEKSEIFDDQFSVERPDGSNFTLKIRSTKLEDSAMYFCASSRDLSYEQYFGPGTRLTVT.

The chain employs TRBV7-8 and TRBJ2-7; 8 positions match TRBD2. Trimming cost V 4 bases and J 7 bases; bases outside gene matches: 9. CDR1 and CDR2 (germline): SGHVS, FQNEAQ. This CDR3 comprises 14 residues. The CDR3 spells CASSSDVAGREQYF. Here the CDR3 DNA reads TGTGCCAGCAGCTCGGACGTAGCGGGAAGGGAGCAGTACTTC.

The chain is built from TRBV30 and TRBJ1-5, with TRBD1 as a possible D gene (5 bases). CDR1 and CDR2 from the germline V gene are GTSNPN and SVGIG (reference sequence). The CDR3 extends over 14 amino acids. The V and J ends lost 3 bases and 6 bases respectively, with 15 bases between them. The CDR3 is CAWRMAGNGQPQHF. The CDR3 DNA is TGTGCCTGGAGGATGGCAGGGAACGGTCAGCCCCAGCATTTT.

This clone came up a few times. This sequence joins TRBV15 and TRBJ1-2; 7 nucleotides align to TRBD1. J lost 2 bases, V lost 4 bases, and 4 bases had no gene match. The germline CDR1 and CDR2 sequences are LNHNV and YYDKDF (reference sequence). This CDR3 spans 14 amino acids. The CDR3 nucleotides are TGTGCCACCAGCACCTTGGACAGGAACTATGGCTACACCTTC. As protein: CATSTLDRNYGYTF.

J is TRBJ1-3 and V is TRBV19, with D unresolved. The V end was cut by 5 bases, the J end by 9 bases, with 20 bases between. The CDR3 has 15 residues. Germline-derived CDR1 and CDR2 are LNHDA and SQIVND (reference sequence). The CDR3 nucleotides read TGTGCCAGTAGTTTAAGACACCTAATAGGTGGCACCATATATTTT. It yields the protein CASSLRHLIGGTIYF.

The chain recombines TRBV5-8 with TRBJ1-2, with a possible D match to TRBD1 (5 bases). Looked up from germline, CDR1 is SGHTS and CDR2 is YDEGEE. This CDR3 region has 14 residues. Trimming pared 2 bases from V and 5 bases from J, leaving 13 bases between. This CDR3 is CASSFDSPLYGYTF. The CDR3 DNA reads TGTGCCAGCAGCTTCGACAGTCCACTTTATGGCTACACCTTC. The variable domain in full, with the rest retrieved from reference TRBV5-8 and TRBJ1-2, is EAGVTQSPTHLIKTRGQQATLRCSPISGHTSVYWYQQALGLGLQFLLWYDEGEERNRGNFPPRFSGRQFPNYSSELNVNALELEDSALYLCASSFDSPLYGYTFGSGTRLTVV.

The rearrangement uses TRBV6-5 and TRBJ1-2; the D gene is possibly TRBD1 (5 bases). In germline, CDR1 is MNHEY, CDR2 SVGAGI. The CDR3 runs 14 residues. V was shortened by 2 bases and J by 2 bases, with 9 bases between the two germline ends. The CDR3 DNA reads as TGTGCCAGCAGTTACGGGGGAGCAAACTATGGCTACACCTTC. Translating it yields CASSYGGANYGYTF.

The chain combines TRBV28 with TRBJ2-2, with D uncertain. Trimming shortened V by 5 bases and J by 4 bases, and 8 bases separated the two germline ends. Germline V CDR1 and CDR2: MDHEN, SYDVKM. The CDR3 covers 13 residues. DNA of the CDR3: TGTGCCAGCAGTGCCTACACCACCGGGGAGCTGTTTTTT. Translating gives CASSAYTTGELFF.

The chain couples TRBV28 to TRBJ1-3; 9 nucleotides line up with TRBD1. With 0 bases clipped from V and 6 bases from J, the junction kept 9 bases outside the gene matches. The germline V gene encodes CDR1 MDHEN and CDR2 SYDVKM. CDR3 size: 17 residues. The CDR3 DNA reads TGTGCCAGCAGTTTATGGGGGGACAGGGTTCAGGAAAACACCATATATTTT. Residues: CASSLWGDRVQENTIYF.

J is TRBJ1-5 and V is TRBV28; 8 bases agree with TRBD1. Trimming removed 2 bases from V and 7 bases from J; junction bases left unmatched: 4. This CDR3 has 14 residues. From germline, CDR1 is MDHEN and CDR2 SYDVKM. CDR3 DNA: TGTGCCAGCAGTTTAGCAGGGGGCGGCCAGCCCCAGCATTTT. This sequence encodes CASSLAGGGQPQHF.

This clone has a single count. This CDR3 reads CARPDRRTDTQYF. The CDR3, as DNA: TGTGCCAGACCGGACAGGAGGACAGATACGCAGTATTTT. The chain couples TRBV19 to TRBJ2-3, with TRBD1 matching over 7 bases. J lost 3 bases, V lost 9 bases, and 6 bases had no gene match. This CDR3 region has 13 residues. Germline CDR1 is LNHDA and CDR2 is SQIVND (reference sequence).